This T cell receptor (beta chain) appears in the sequencing data of a study of cytomegalovirus exposure and HLA in healthy donors. Study-wide points: The study flagged approximately 180 TCR beta chains as cytomegalovirus-associated. Most TCR sequences were uncommon, yet certain public TCRs appeared in many donors. In vitro data verified a few CMV-associated chains as specific for CMV antigens.

Points on this clone: The antigen remains undetermined.

The V and J ends lost 8 bases and 0 bases respectively, with 19 bases between them. Germline V gene lookup returns CDR1 LNHDA and CDR2 SQIVND (reference sequence). The CDR3 has 16 amino acids. The PCR ran on 60 Vbeta and 13 Jbeta primers. Some clones are missing from TCRdb's copy, which holds only in-frame ones; the method was immunoSEQ multiplex PCR. The sample has approximately 100,000 clones; 80% to 90% are singletons. The chain employs TRBV19 and TRBJ1-1, with D possibly being TRBD1 (5 bases). The sample was PBMCs. The source of this sequence is a man aged 50 to 59 in good health and CMV-seronegative. The CDR3 DNA reads as TGTGCCAGTGAACGGGGCGGGGTCATGATGAACACTGAAGCTTTCTTT. The encoded protein is CASERGGVMMNTEAFF.